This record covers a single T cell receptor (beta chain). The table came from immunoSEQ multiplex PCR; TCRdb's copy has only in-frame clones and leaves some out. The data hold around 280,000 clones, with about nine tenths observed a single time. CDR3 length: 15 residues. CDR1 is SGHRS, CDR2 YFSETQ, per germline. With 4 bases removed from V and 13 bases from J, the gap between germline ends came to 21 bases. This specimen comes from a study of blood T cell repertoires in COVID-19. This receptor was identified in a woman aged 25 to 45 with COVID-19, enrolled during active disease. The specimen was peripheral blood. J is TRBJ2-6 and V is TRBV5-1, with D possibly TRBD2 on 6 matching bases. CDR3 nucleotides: TGCGCCAGCAGCCCCGGGGGTGGGGGAATTGAAGTCCTGACTTTC. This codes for CASSPGGGGIEVLTF.